This TCR beta chain was observed in a study of blood T cell repertoires in COVID-19 (dated by TCRdb to 2018 to 2021). Notes on the research overall: Collaborator samples came from the United States, Italy and Spain and covered acute and convalescent phases of COVID-19. The prospective study material was composed of cDNA or gDNA derived from T cells, B-cell-depleted T cells, or PBMCs. A de-identified subject ID, COVID-19 status, age in years and sex were almost always included in the sample metadata. Samples came from the ongoing ImmuneRACE study (first 160 participants) plus 1,254 subjects from 6 global collaborators. The repertoires were made available in a free public database intended to serve as a resource for research on the immune response to SARS-CoV-2. Where HLA class I and class II types were available, the types were taken from metadata supplied by the sample provider, not from assay-based typing. Deeply sampled blood TCRbeta repertoires from subjects exposed to, actively infected with, or recovered from COVID-19 were included in the dataset.

TCRbeta CDR3 regions were amplified from genomic DNA using the immunoSEQ Assay, a bias-controlled multiplex PCR. Processing in the source paper ran as follows. Nucleated cell counts per sample were estimated from amplification of reference gene primers within the assay. To quantify the absolute abundance of each unique TCRbeta CDR3 rearrangement, sequence reads were collapsed and filtered. For each sample, productive Simpson clonality was calculated by taking the square root of Simpson's diversity index across productive rearrangements. TCRdb carries this immuneACCESS record with in-frame sequences only. Its versions omit some clonotypes, under half of them owing to an unresolved V gene in the studies checked, with the rest unexplained. Clone size and the V and J calls come from that table; the DNA yielded D and trimming. The sample records 100,000 to 120,000 clones, about 85% of which are singletons. The ten most abundant clones make up more than 4% of the sample.

Concerning this clone: It lacks a known antigen. No per-base quality is available; no much larger clone lies one base away.

Broader findings and caveats from the paper: The quantity of clinical and demographic metadata differed by source and by participant and was supplied without curation.

CDR1 and CDR2 were assigned from the germline V gene as KGHSH and LQKENI. The CDR3, cysteine through phenylalanine, is 16 amino acids long. Kept here is only the CDR3 DNA, which spans 48 bases and is read in frame from base 1. The V end loses 0 bases and the J end loses 2 bases, and a stretch of 11 bases separates them. The collaborating institutions used their own protocols to collect whole blood in K2EDTA tubes. For TCRbeta analysis, collaborator samples were shipped as frozen whole blood, as isolated PBMCs, or as DNA extracted from either sample type. The sequenced material came from peripheral blood. The clonotype originates from a human donor in a cohort sampled during active COVID-19. The chain joins TRBV18 to TRBJ1-3; no D gene can be assigned with confidence. The CDR3 region reads CASSPPQTTTGNTIYF. The base sequence is TGTGCCAGCTCACCACCGCAAACAACTACTGGAAACACCATATATTTT.